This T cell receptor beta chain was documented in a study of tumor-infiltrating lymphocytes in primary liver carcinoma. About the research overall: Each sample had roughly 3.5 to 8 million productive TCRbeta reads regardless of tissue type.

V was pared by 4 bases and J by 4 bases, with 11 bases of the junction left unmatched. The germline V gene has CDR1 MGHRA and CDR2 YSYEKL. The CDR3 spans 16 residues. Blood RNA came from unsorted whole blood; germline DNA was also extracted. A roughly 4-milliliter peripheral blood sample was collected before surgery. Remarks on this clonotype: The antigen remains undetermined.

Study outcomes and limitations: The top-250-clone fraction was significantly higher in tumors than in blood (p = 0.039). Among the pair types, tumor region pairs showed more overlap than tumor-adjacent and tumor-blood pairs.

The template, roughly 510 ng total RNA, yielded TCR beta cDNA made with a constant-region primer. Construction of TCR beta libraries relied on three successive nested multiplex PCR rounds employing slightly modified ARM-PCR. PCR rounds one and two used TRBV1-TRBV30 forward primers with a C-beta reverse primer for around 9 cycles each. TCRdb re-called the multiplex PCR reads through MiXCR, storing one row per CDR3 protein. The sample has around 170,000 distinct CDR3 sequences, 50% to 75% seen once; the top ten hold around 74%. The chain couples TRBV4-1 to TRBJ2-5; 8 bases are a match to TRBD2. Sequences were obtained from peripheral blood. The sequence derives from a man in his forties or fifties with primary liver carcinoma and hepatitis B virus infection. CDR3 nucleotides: TGCGCCAGCAGCCCAGTTATAAGCGGGAGTGGAGAGACCCAGTACTTC. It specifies CASSPVISGSGETQYF.